The next 25 T cell receptor beta chains were all read from a single sample in a study of cytomegalovirus exposure and HLA in healthy donors (dated by TCRdb to 2016 to 2017). The library was generated by the immunoSEQ multiplex PCR assay. For the multiplex PCR, a mixture combining 60 forward primers for TCR Vbeta segments and 13 reverse primers for TCR Jbeta segments was used. This is the immuneACCESS table as TCRdb keeps it, with only in-frame sequences that have V and J called. A part of the clones is gone; compared with another copy, unresolved V genes explain less than half, and the rest is unexplained. The sample table records about 82,000 clones; less than 80% of these occur just once. 20% to 25% of the sample is taken by the ten largest. The sample was PBMCs. The receptors derive from a woman aged 45-59 years in good health and CMV-seropositive.

J is TRBJ2-2 and V is TRBV15; tentative D call: TRBD1 (6 bases). Germline V gene sequence: CDR1 LNHNV, CDR2 YYDKDF (reference sequence). The V end was cut by 5 bases, the J end by 3 bases, with 13 bases between. The CDR3 covers 15 residues. Here the CDR3 DNA reads TGTGCCACCAGCCCCTCAGGGGCGGACACCGGGGAGCTGTTTTTT. Protein: CATSPSGADTGELFF.

The CDR3 nucleotides are TGTGCCAGCAGTGAAGGACGGCGAGGACAGCCCCAGCATTTT. Residues: CASSEGRRGQPQHF. This chain links TRBV2 with TRBJ1-5; D gene uncertain. V was trimmed by 1 base and J by 7 bases, leaving 11 bases between them. Per germline, CDR1 SNHLY and CDR2 FYNNEI. The CDR3 has 14 residues.

The V gene is TRBV4-3, the J gene TRBJ1-6, with 7 bases identical to TRBD1. CDR1 is LGHNA, CDR2 YSLEER, per germline. V lost 0 bases to trimming and J lost 9 bases; unmatched junction nucleotides: 5. CDR3 length equals 15 residues. CDR3 loop: CASSQERQGPSPLHF. The CDR3 DNA is TGCGCCAGCAGCCAAGAGAGACAGGGACCTTCACCCCTCCACTTT.

V usage is TRBV7-7 and J usage is TRBJ2-2, with a possible D match to TRBD1 (6 bases). Per the germline V gene, CDR1 is SSHAT and CDR2 is FNYEAQ (reference sequence). The V and J ends lost 4 bases and 3 bases respectively, with 6 bases between them. The CDR3 has 13 residues. The chain's CDR3 is CASSSGDTGELFF. CDR3 DNA sequence: TGTGCCAGCAGCTCAGGGGACACCGGGGAGCTGTTTTTT.

About this clone itself: In the same sample, other DNA sequences code for this CDR3. This chain joins TRBV9 and TRBJ1-2; a weak D match, TRBD1 (6 bases). V lost 4 bases to trimming and J lost 11 bases, with 21 bases between them. The CDR3 is made up of 14 amino acids. CDR1 is SGDLS and CDR2 is YYNGEE in the germline V gene. The CDR3 nucleotides read TGTGCCAGCAGCCCATGGGGGGGCGCGGGTGGTTACACCTTC. Translating gives CASSPWGGAGGYTF.

This clone has just a few counts. The chain is built from TRBV6-1 and TRBJ1-6, with D possibly matching TRBD1 (5 bases). Trimming stripped 5 bases from V and 6 bases from J, with 11 bases between. CDR1 and CDR2 (germline): MNHNS, SASEGT. CDR3 length equals 14 residues. The DNA of the CDR3 is TGTGCCAGCAGTCCCACAGGCGGTAATTCACCCCTCCACTTT. Translated: CASSPTGGNSPLHF.

This chain uses TRBV6-1 with TRBJ1-5; 7 nucleotides agree with TRBD1. Germline lookup yields CDR1 MNHNS and CDR2 SASEGT. J gave up 1 base and V 4 bases, and 7 bases lay outside the gene matches. The CDR3 loop spans 16 amino acids. CDR3 bases: TGTGCCAGCAGTGTGTGGGGGACAGAGAGCAATCAGCCCCAGCATTTT. Amino acids: CASSVWGTESNQPQHF.

This chain uses TRBV6-5 with TRBJ1-1; 10 nucleotides align to TRBD1. This CDR3 region has 15 residues. The germline V gene has CDR1 MNHEY and CDR2 SVGAGI. Trimming at V came to 7 bases and at J to 1 base, leaving 6 bases not matched to a gene. Here the CDR3 DNA reads TGTGCCAGCAACCCGGGACAGGGGCGGAACACTGAAGCTTTCTTT. Protein sequence: CASNPGQGRNTEAFF.

As regards this clone: This sample includes further DNA sequences coding for the same CDR3. This chain uses TRBV30 with TRBJ2-1; 10 bases map to TRBD2. After removal of 1 base from V and 8 bases from J, the junction contained 2 bases not matched to a gene. Germline CDR1 and CDR2: GTSNPN and SVGIG (reference sequence). The CDR3 contains 13 residues. CDR3 region: CAWSGLAGDEQFF. CDR3 DNA: TGTGCCTGGAGTGGGCTAGCGGGGGATGAGCAGTTCTTC.

A single count supports this clone. This chain connects TRBV5-1 to TRBJ2-5; D might be TRBD2 (6 bases). CDR3 size: 17 residues. Trimming cost V 0 bases and J 4 bases, with 19 bases left between them. Germline assignment: CDR1 SGHRS and CDR2 YFSETQ. CDR3 DNA sequence: TGCGCCAGCAGCTTGGGTTTCCCAGGGTCCGGGGGAGAGACCCAGTACTTC. It codes for CASSLGFPGSGGETQYF.

V gene TRBV5-1 combines with J gene TRBJ1-1, with D perhaps matching TRBD1 (5 bases). V was trimmed by 4 bases and J by 1 base, leaving 8 bases between them. Germline-derived CDR1 and CDR2 are SGHRS and YFSETQ. This CDR3 contains 13 residues. DNA of the CDR3: TGCGCCAGCAGCATTCAGGGGAACACTGAAGCTTTCTTT. Translated: CASSIQGNTEAFF.

The J gene is TRBJ1-2, the V gene TRBV14; D gene uncertain. The V gene's germline CDR1 is SGHDN and CDR2 FVKESK. Trimming took 0 bases from V and 4 from J, leaving 6 bases between them. The CDR3 sequence is 13 residues long. CDR3 residues: CASSQDRGYGYTF. The CDR3 bases are TGTGCCAGCAGCCAAGACCGCGGCTATGGCTACACCTTC.

V gene TRBV4-2 combines with J gene TRBJ1-1, with D perhaps matching TRBD1 (5 bases). Between the trimmed V and J ends, which lost 0 bases and 4 bases, there was a span of 15 bases. CDR3 length equals 16 residues. Germline V gene sequence: CDR1 LGHNA, CDR2 YNFKEQ. The CDR3 region is CASSQDIGAVGTEAFF. CDR3 DNA: TGTGCCAGCAGCCAAGATATAGGGGCTGTAGGCACTGAAGCTTTCTTT.

This clone was seen a handful of times. The rearrangement joins TRBV5-5 to TRBJ2-7, with a weak D call TRBD1 (5 bases). CDR3 length: 15 amino acids. Looked up from germline, CDR1 is SGHKS and CDR2 is YYEKEE (reference sequence). The V end lost 1 base, the J end lost 0 bases, and 11 bases lay between the germline ends. The CDR3 is CASSLWQGSSYEQYF. In DNA form, the CDR3 reads TGTGCCAGCAGCTTGTGGCAGGGAAGCTCCTACGAGCAGTACTTC.

The rearrangement links TRBV13 to TRBJ2-1; 8 bases are shared with TRBD1. V was pared by 1 base and J by 6 bases, with 11 bases of the junction left unmatched. Germline CDR1 PRHDT, CDR2 FYEKMQ (reference sequence). The CDR3 consists of 17 residues. For the CDR3, the DNA is TGTGCCAGCAGCTTAGATAATTGGGACAGGAGGTCCAATGAGCAGTTCTTC. This gives the protein CASSLDNWDRRSNEQFF. The full variable domain, rest sourced from reference TRBV13 and TRBJ2-1, is AAGVIQSPRHLIKEKRETATLKCYPIPRHDTVYWYQQGPGQDPQFLISFYEKMQSDKGSIPDRFSAQQFSDYHSELNMSSLELGDSALYFCASSLDNWDRRSNEQFFGPGTRLTVL.

The chain couples TRBV6-6 to TRBJ2-7, with a tentative D call TRBD2 (5 bases). The CDR3 sequence is 14 residues long. The germline gives CDR1 MNHNY, CDR2 SVGAGI (reference sequence). V was clipped by 0 bases and J by 2 bases, with 8 bases between them. The CDR3 coding sequence is TGTGCCAGCAGTTACTCCGGGGTCGCCTACGAGCAGTACTTC. Residues: CASSYSGVAYEQYF.

The chain is built from TRBV11-1 and TRBJ2-1; the D gene is possibly TRBD1 (5 bases). The CDR3 is made up of 14 amino acids. Germline loops: CDR1 SGHAT, CDR2 FQDESV (reference sequence). Trimming stripped 1 base from V and 5 bases from J, with 9 bases between. CDR3 in DNA: TGTGCCAGCAGCTTAGGTGACAGCCACAATGAGCAGTTCTTC. This codes for CASSLGDSHNEQFF.

The V call is TRBV30, the J call TRBJ1-2; D ambiguous. CDR1 and CDR2 from the germline V gene are GTSNPN and SVGIG (reference sequence). The CDR3 runs 17 residues. The V end was cut by 1 base, the J end by 5 bases, with 23 bases between. The CDR3 nucleotides are TGTGCCTGGAGTGAGGGCAGTTGGGAGATAACAAGTTATGGCTACACCTTC. Translating it yields CAWSEGSWEITSYGYTF.

The chain is built from TRBV19 and TRBJ1-3; tentatively, D is TRBD1 (6 bases). Germline V gives CDR1 LNHDA, CDR2 SQIVND (reference sequence). V lost 5 bases, J lost 0 bases, and 14 bases lay in between. There are 16 residues in the CDR3. As DNA, the CDR3 is TGTGCCAGTAGTCCCCCGACAGGTCGCTCTGGAAACACCATATATTTT. Translating it yields CASSPPTGRSGNTIYF.

This clone was observed once. CDR3 amino acids: CASSSSPRRQGRGNTEAFF. In DNA form, the CDR3 reads TGTGCCAGCAGTTCCTCCCCCCGCAGACAGGGGAGAGGGAACACTGAAGCTTTCTTT. V and J are TRBV28 and TRBJ1-1; TRBD1 aligns across 8 bases. Germline V gene sequence: CDR1 MDHEN, CDR2 SYDVKM. CDR3 size: 19 residues. V trimming: 4 bases; J trimming: 1 base; junction bases outside the gene matches: 17.

The gene calls are TRBV19 and TRBJ1-1; D is uncertain. The CDR3 loop spans 13 amino acids. Trimming pared 5 bases from V and 5 bases from J, leaving 12 bases between. CDR1 and CDR2 from the germline V gene are LNHDA and SQIVND (reference sequence). CDR3 sequence: CASSRQASTEAFF. For the CDR3, the DNA is TGTGCCAGTAGTCGCCAGGCCTCTACTGAAGCTTTCTTT.

This chain connects TRBV7-9 to TRBJ2-1; 7 nucleotides line up with TRBD2. CDR3 length: 18 residues. CDR1 and CDR2 from the germline V gene are SEHNR and FQNEAQ (reference sequence). Unmatched junction bases numbered 12, after V lost 2 bases and J lost 2 bases. The DNA of the CDR3 is TGTGCCAGCAGCTTACTGGGGGGAGCGGGGCGGACCTACAATGAGCAGTTCTTC. The encoded protein is CASSLLGGAGRTYNEQFF.

The rearrangement joins TRBV5-1 to TRBJ1-3; TRBD1 is a possible D gene (6 bases). V was trimmed by 0 bases and J by 4 bases, leaving 8 bases between them. The germline gives CDR1 SGHRS, CDR2 YFSETQ. This CDR3 spans 14 amino acids. The CDR3 DNA is TGCGCCAGCAGCTTGGGGACAGTAGGAAACACCATATATTTT. Translating gives CASSLGTVGNTIYF.

This clone was recorded only once. The chain uses TRBV6-5 and TRBJ1-1; D is possibly TRBD1 (5 bases). CDR3 length: 15 residues. The germline V and J ends were trimmed by 0 bases and 1 base, with 9 bases remaining between them. CDR1 is MNHEY, CDR2 SVGAGI, per germline. DNA for the CDR3: TGTGCCAGCAGTTACTCTCGGACACGGAACACTGAAGCTTTCTTT. Translated: CASSYSRTRNTEAFF.

This clone was detected once. The rearrangement joins TRBV5-1 to TRBJ2-7; 7 positions agree with TRBD1. After removal of 5 bases from V and 2 bases from J, the junction contained 7 bases not matched to a gene. This CDR3 is 14 amino acids long. CDR1 SGHRS and CDR2 YFSETQ come from the germline V gene. The CDR3 reads CASSNGQVAYEQYF. CDR3 bases: TGCGCCAGCAGTAATGGACAGGTTGCCTACGAGCAGTACTTC.